What follows are 8 T cell receptor beta chains derived from one specimen sequenced in a study of shared clonotypes between healthy human individuals. TCRdb's copy holds only in-frame clones and misses some; the assay was immunoSEQ multiplex PCR. Of about 660,000 clones in the sample, around two thirds are singletons; the top ten hold approximately 1.6%. Material for sequencing was memory CD4+ T cells sorted from blood. Subset: CD45RA-negative fraction. The receptor source for this set is a woman in her twenties or thirties in good health.

As to this clone: Other DNA variants within this sample encode the same CDR3. The chain combines TRBV7-3 with TRBJ2-3; D remains ambiguous. V shed 2 bases and J shed 0 bases, with 9 bases lying between them. Germline loops: CDR1 SGHTA, CDR2 FQGTGA. The CDR3 consists of 15 residues. Here the CDR3 DNA reads TGTGCCAGCAGCTTAGCATGGGGAAGCACAGATACGCAGTATTTT. Translated, it gives CASSLAWGSTDTQYF.

The chain carries TRBV7-2 and TRBJ2-7; TRBD2 agrees at 7 bases. The CDR3 contains 12 residues. Germline lookup yields CDR1 SGHTA and CDR2 FQGNSA. V was pared by 2 bases and J by 6 bases, with 1 base of the junction left unmatched. The CDR3 protein is CASSLREGEQYF. The DNA for the CDR3 is TGTGCCAGCAGCTTAAGGGAGGGCGAGCAGTACTTC.

CDR3 region: CASSLGSGSSYEQYF. The CDR3, as DNA: TGTGCCAGCAGCTTAGGTAGCGGGAGCTCCTACGAGCAGTACTTC. The chain has TRBV11-2 and TRBJ2-7; 9 bases agree with TRBD2. Trimming took 1 base from V and 0 from J; bases not matched to a gene: 1. Germline V gene sequence: CDR1 SGHAT, CDR2 FQNNGV. CDR3 length: 15 amino acids. Looking up the rest from reference TRBV11-2 and TRBJ2-7 gives the full variable domain: EAGVAQSPRYKIIEKRQSVAFWCNPISGHATLYWYQQILGQGPKLLIQFQNNGVVDDSQLPKDRFSAERLKGVDSTLKIQPAKLEDSAVYLCASSLGSGSSYEQYFGPGTRLTVT.

The genes are TRBV28 and TRBJ1-5, with D perhaps matching TRBD1 (5 bases). V lost 0 bases to trimming and J lost 3 bases, with 6 bases between them. The CDR3 runs to 14 residues. The germline CDR1 and CDR2 sequences are MDHEN and SYDVKM. The CDR3 DNA sequence: TGTGCCAGCAGTTTATGGGGGACCAATCAGCCCCAGCATTTT. It specifies CASSLWGTNQPQHF.

V is TRBV28 and J is TRBJ1-3; D remains ambiguous. This CDR3 is built from 16 residues. Germline CDR1 is MDHEN and CDR2 is SYDVKM. V was cut by 1 base and J by 6 bases, with 16 bases left in between. CDR3 nucleotides: TGTGCCAGCAGTTTATTACTCCCGGGGTCATTAAACACCATATATTTT. It is translated as CASSLLLPGSLNTIYF.

The chain joins TRBV27 to TRBJ1-2, with D possibly TRBD1 on 5 matching bases. V lost 4 bases to trimming and J lost 1 base, with 16 bases between them. Germline CDR1 MNHEY, CDR2 SMNVEV (reference sequence). CDR3 size: 16 residues. The CDR3 bases are TGTGCCAGCAGTTCGCCCCGAGGGGACGATAACTATGGCTACACCTTC. Translating gives CASSSPRGDDNYGYTF.

This clone occurred a few times. The chain combines TRBV30 with TRBJ2-1; D may correspond to TRBD1 or TRBD2 (6 bases each). This CDR3 is 14 amino acids long. V was shortened by 8 bases and J by 4 bases, with 18 bases between the two germline ends. The germline CDR1 and CDR2 sequences are GTSNPN and SVGIG (reference sequence). In DNA, the CDR3 is TGTGCCGGGGGCCTTTCTGCGGGATACAATGAGCAGTTCTTC. This codes for CAGGLSAGYNEQFF.

The genes are TRBV5-4 and TRBJ1-3; tentatively, D is TRBD1 (5 bases). This CDR3 comprises 14 residues. Germline V gene data show CDR1 as SGHNT and CDR2 as YYREEE (reference sequence). Trimming took 4 bases from V and 7 from J, leaving 15 bases between them. The CDR3 region is CASSTPGTPNTIYF. DNA of the CDR3: TGTGCCAGCAGCACGCCCGGGACGCCGAACACCATATATTTT. The full variable domain, its missing parts supplied by reference TRBV5-4 and TRBJ1-3, is ETGVTQSPTHLIKTRGQQVTLRCSSQSGHNTVSWYQQALGQGPQFIFQYYREEENGRGNFPPRFSGLQFPNYSSELNVNALELDDSALYLCASSTPGTPNTIYFGEGSWLTVV.